A selection of T cell receptor beta chains follows, all from one sample in a study of OX40 agonist ivuxolimab in advanced cancers. TCRdb keeps only in-frame clones here, not all; method: immunoSEQ multiplex PCR. The data hold 65,000 to 85,000 clones, with 85% observed a single time. Here the sequenced sample was CD4+ or CD8+ T cells sorted from blood, taken in a trial of the OX40 agonist ivuxolimab. Receptors originate from an adult with an advanced solid tumor such as melanoma, head and neck, liver or kidney cancer. CDR3s include the opening cysteine and the closing phenylalanine or tryptophan. A D gene is named only where the DNA matches it firmly. Not all rows give a size; the values are once, few, many and, for expanded clones, a class.

V	J	size	D	length	CDR3	DNA
TRBV2	TRBJ2-2	.	TRBD1	15	CASSRQGGNTGELFF	TGTGCCAGCAGTAGACAGGGCGGGAACACCGGGGAGCTGTTTTTT
TRBV4-2	TRBJ2-3	.	.	17	CASSQVLRGPRADTQYF	TGTGCCAGCAGCCAAGTCCTCAGGGGCCCCCGCGCAGATACGCAGTATTTT
TRBV6-6	TRBJ2-7	.	.	14	CASSYVQGGDEQYF	TGTGCCAGCAGTTACGTACAGGGCGGGGACGAGCAGTACTTC
TRBV6-1	TRBJ2-1	.	.	11	CASRQYNEQFF	TGTGCCAGCAGACAATACAATGAGCAGTTCTTC
TRBV7-2	TRBJ1-1	.	.	15	CASSLSWGVNTEAFF	TGTGCCAGCAGCTTATCGTGGGGGGTGAACACTGAAGCTTTCTTT
TRBV30	TRBJ2-3	.	.	16	CAWSVRASRYTDTQYF	TGTGCCTGGAGTGTTCGGGCCAGCCGTTACACAGATACGCAGTATTTT
TRBV2	TRBJ1-5	.	.	13	CASVLGVTQPQHF	TGTGCCAGCGTTCTAGGAGTCACTCAGCCCCAGCATTTT
TRBV27	TRBJ2-7	few	TRBD1	18	CASSLARTGTADSYEQYF	TGTGCCAGCAGTTTAGCCCGGACTGGGACAGCCGACTCCTACGAGCAGTACTTC
TRBV11-2	TRBJ1-1	.	TRBD1	15	CASSPHDRVGTEAFF	TGTGCCAGCAGCCCACATGACAGGGTTGGCACTGAAGCTTTCTTT
TRBV2	TRBJ2-7	.	TRBD1	15	CASNRQGTGSYEQYF	TGTGCCAGCAACCGACAGGGGACGGGGTCCTACGAGCAGTACTTC
TRBV5-1	TRBJ1-1	.	.	16	CASSLQTQGGGTEAFF	TGCGCCAGCAGCTTACAAACACAGGGAGGGGGCACTGAAGCTTTCTTT
TRBV11-2	TRBJ2-7	.	.	15	CASSPGAAGHYEQYF	TGTGCCAGCAGCCCCGGCGCGGCAGGACACTACGAGCAGTACTTC
TRBV11-2	TRBJ2-1	.	.	13	CASSLSLSGEQFF	TGTGCCAGCAGCTTATCACTCTCCGGGGAGCAGTTCTTC
TRBV27	TRBJ2-3	.	.	14	CASSLSAGTDTQYF	TGTGCCAGCAGTTTATCGGCCGGCACAGATACGCAGTATTTT
TRBV30	TRBJ1-3	.	.	13	CAWMAPDRNTIYF	TGTGCCTGGATGGCCCCGGACAGAAACACCATATATTTT
TRBV19	TRBJ1-1	.	.	16	CASSIRGAFLGAEAFF	TGTGCCAGTAGTATTAGGGGAGCGTTCCTGGGCGCTGAAGCTTTCTTT
TRBV11-3	TRBJ2-5	.	.	15	CASSGYGGIQETQYF	TGTGCCAGCAGCGGATATGGGGGGATCCAAGAGACCCAGTACTTC
TRBV11-2	TRBJ2-7	.	.	11	CASSLGGPKYF	TGTGCCAGCAGCTTAGGGGGCCCTAAGTACTTC
TRBV5-4	TRBJ2-3	.	.	18	CASTKGGARGRDTDTQYF	TGTGCCAGCACCAAAGGGGGGGCCAGGGGGCGCGACACAGATACGCAGTATTTT
TRBV11-3	TRBJ2-1	medium-sized	.	12	CASSFRDGEQFF	TGTGCCAGCAGCTTCAGGGATGGTGAGCAGTTCTTC